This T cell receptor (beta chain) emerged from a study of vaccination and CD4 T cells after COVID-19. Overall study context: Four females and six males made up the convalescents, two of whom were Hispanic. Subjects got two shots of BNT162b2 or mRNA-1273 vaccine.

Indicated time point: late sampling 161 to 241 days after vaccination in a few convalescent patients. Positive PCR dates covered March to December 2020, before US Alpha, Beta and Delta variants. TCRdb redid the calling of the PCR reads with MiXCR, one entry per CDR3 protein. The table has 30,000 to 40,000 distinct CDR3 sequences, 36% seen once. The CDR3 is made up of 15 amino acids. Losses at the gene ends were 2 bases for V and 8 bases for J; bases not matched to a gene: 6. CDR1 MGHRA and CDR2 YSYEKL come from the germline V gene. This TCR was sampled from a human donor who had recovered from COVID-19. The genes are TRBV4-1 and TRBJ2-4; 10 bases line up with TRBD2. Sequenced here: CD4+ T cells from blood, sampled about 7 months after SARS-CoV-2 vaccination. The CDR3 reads CASSQPLTSGDIQYF. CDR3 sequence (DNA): TGCGCCAGCAGCCAACCCCTCACTAGCGGGGACATTCAGTACTTC.